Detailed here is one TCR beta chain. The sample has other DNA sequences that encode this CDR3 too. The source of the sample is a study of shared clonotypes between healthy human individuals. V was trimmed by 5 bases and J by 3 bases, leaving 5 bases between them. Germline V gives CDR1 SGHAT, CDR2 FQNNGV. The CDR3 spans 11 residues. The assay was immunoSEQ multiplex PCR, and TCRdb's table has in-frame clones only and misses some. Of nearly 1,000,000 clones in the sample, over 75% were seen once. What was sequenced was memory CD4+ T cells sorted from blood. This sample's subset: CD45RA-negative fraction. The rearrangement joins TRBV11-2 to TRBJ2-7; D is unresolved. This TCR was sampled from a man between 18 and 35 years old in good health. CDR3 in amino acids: CASSPNYEQYF. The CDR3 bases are TGTGCCAGCAGCCCAAACTACGAGCAGTACTTC.